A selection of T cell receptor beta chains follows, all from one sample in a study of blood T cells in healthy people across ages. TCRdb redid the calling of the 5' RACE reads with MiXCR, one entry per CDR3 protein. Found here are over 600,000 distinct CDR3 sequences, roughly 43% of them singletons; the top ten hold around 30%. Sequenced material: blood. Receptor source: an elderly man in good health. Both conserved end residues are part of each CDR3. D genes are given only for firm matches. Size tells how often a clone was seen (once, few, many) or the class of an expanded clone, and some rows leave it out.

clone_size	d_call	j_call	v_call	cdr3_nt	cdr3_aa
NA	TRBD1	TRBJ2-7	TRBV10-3	TGTGCCATCAGGCCGGACAGGGAACACGAGCAGTACTTC	CAIRPDREHEQYF
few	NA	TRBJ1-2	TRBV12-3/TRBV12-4	TGTGCCAGCAGTTTATGGCCAGATGGCTACACCTTC	CASSLWPDGYTF
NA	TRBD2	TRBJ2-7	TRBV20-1	TGCAGTGCTAGATTGACTAGCGGGGGGTTGAGCAATGAGCAGTACTTC	CSARLTSGGLSNEQYF
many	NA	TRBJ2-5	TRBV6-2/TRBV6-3	TGTGCCACCAGAGGGGAGACCCAGTACTTC	CATRGETQYF
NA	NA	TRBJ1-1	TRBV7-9	TGTGCCAGCAGCGCCAACACTGAAGCTTTCTTT	CASSANTEAFF
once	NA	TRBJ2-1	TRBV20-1	TGCAGTGCAACGACTGACGACAATGAGCAGTTCTTC	CSATTDDNEQFF
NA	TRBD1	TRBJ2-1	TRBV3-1	TGTGCCAGCAGCCGCCCGGGACAGGGGCTCCCGGGCTACAATGAGCAGTTCTTC	CASSRPGQGLPGYNEQFF
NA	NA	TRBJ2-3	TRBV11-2	TGTGCCAGCCACGACGAGGTGGATACGCAGTATTTT	CASHDEVDTQYF
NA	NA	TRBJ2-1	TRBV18	TGTGCCAGCTCACCAACACTAAACCCTACGCCCAATGAGCAGTTCTTC	CASSPTLNPTPNEQFF
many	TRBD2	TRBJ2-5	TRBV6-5	TGTGCCAGCAGTTACCCACAGCGGGAGGGACAAGAGACCCAGTACTTC	CASSYPQREGQETQYF
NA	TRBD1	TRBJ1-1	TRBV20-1	TGCAGTGCCCCCCCGGCCATAACAGGGGTGAACACTGAAGTTTTCTTT	CSAPPAITGVNTEVFF
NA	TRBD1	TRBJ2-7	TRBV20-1	TGCAGTGCTGGGGGGACAGGGACCTACGAGCAGTACTTC	CSAGGTGTYEQYF
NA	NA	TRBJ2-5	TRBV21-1	TGTGCCAGAAAACAGGGTGGAGAGACCCAGTACTTC	CARKQGGETQYF
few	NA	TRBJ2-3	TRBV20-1	TGCAGTGCCCAATCGCCAGACGGGTACACAGATACGCAGTATTTT	CSAQSPDGYTDTQYF
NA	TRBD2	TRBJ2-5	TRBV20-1	TGCAGTGCCTGGACGGGGGGAGGGACCCAGTACTTC	CSAWTGGGTQYF
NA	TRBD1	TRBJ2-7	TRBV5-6	TGTGCCAGCAGCCTAGACAGGGGGCGAACCTACAATGAGCAGTACTTC	CASSLDRGRTYNEQYF
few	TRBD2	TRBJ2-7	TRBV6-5	TGTGCCAGCAGACTAGCGGGAGGGCCCTACAATGAGCAGTACTTC	CASRLAGGPYNEQYF
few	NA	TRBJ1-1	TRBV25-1	TGTGCCAGCAGTGAATCCGGCAGAGTTAACACTGAAGCTTTCTTT	CASSESGRVNTEAFF
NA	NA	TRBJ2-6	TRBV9	TGTGCCAGCAGCGTAGGGGTAGAAGCTGGGGCCAACGTCCTGACTTTC	CASSVGVEAGANVLTF
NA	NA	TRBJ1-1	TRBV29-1	TGCAGCGTTGGTACAGACCCTGTAGCTTTCTTT	CSVGTDPVAFF
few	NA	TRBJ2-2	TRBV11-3	TGTGCCAGCAGCTTACGGGGGGCGGGCGGGGAGCTGTTTTTT	CASSLRGAGGELFF
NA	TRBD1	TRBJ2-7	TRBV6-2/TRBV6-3	TGTGCCAGCAGTACTACCACAGGGGTTGTATACGAGCAGTACTTC	CASSTTTGVVYEQYF
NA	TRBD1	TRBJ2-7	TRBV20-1	TGCAGTGCTAGGGGGACAGGGTATCGCTCCTACGAGCAGTACTTC	CSARGTGYRSYEQYF
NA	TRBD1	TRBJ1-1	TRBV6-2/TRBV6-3	TGTGCCAGCAGTTACCGACAGGGGCCCACTGAAGCTTTCTTT	CASSYRQGPTEAFF
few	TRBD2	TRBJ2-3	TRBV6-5	TGTGCCAGCAGTCCACTAGCGGGACTCGCAGATACGCAGTATTTT	CASSPLAGLADTQYF
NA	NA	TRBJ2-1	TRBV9	TGTGCCAGCAGCGTAGGGCTCGCGGGGGCCCTGAGCTCCTACAATGAGCAGTTCTTC	CASSVGLAGALSSYNEQFF
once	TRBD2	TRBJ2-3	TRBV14	TGTGCCAGCAGAAAAACTCTAGCGGAGGGCACAGATACGCAGTATTTT	CASRKTLAEGTDTQYF
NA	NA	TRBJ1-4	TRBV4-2	TGTGCCAGCAGCCCGCCGGGACGTTCTAATGAAAAACTGTTTTTT	CASSPPGRSNEKLFF
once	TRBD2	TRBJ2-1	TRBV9	TGTGCCAACAGCGGCGGGGCCGGGAGGGGAAATGAGCAGTTCTTC	CANSGGAGRGNEQFF
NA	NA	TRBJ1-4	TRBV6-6	TGTGCCAGCAGTTATGAGCTGGGCGAAGTCACTAATGAAAAACTGTTTTTT	CASSYELGEVTNEKLFF
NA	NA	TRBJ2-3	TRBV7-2	TGTGCCCGCAGCCGCCCCGACAGCACAGATACGCAGTATTTT	CARSRPDSTDTQYF
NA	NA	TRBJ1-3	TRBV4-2	TGTGCCAGCAGCCAAGTTACCTCTGGAAACACCATATATTTT	CASSQVTSGNTIYF
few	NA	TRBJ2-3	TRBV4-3	TGCGCCAGCAGCCAAGATCGTGGACCCAGCACAGATACGCAGTATTTT	CASSQDRGPSTDTQYF
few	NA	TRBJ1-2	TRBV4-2	TGTGCCAGCAGCCAATCAACCCTTTTTTATGGCTACACCTTC	CASSQSTLFYGYTF